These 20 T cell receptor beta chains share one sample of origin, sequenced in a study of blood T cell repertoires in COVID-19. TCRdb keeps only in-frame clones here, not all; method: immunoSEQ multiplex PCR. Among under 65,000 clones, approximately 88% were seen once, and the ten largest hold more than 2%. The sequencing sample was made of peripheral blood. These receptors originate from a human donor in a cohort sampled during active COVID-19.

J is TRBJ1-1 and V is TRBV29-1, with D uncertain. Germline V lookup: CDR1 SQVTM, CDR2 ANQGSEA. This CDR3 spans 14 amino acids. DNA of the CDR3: TGCAGTGTAGTCCCCCGCCCCACGCCTCCCGGGGCTTTCTTT. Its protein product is CSVVPRPTPPGAFF.

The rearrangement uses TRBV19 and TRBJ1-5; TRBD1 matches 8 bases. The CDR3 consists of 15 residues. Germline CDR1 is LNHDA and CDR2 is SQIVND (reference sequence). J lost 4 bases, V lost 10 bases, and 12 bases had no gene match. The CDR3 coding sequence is TGTGCCACTACCGATGGACAGGGAAGGAATCAGCCCCAGCATTTT. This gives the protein CATTDGQGRNQPQHF.

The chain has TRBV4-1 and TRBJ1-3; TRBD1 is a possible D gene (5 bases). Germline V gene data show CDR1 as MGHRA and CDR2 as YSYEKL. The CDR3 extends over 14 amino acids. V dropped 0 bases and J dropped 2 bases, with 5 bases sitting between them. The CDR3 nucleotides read TGCGCCAGCAGCCAAGAAGGGGCTGGAAACACCATATATTTT. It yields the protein CASSQEGAGNTIYF.

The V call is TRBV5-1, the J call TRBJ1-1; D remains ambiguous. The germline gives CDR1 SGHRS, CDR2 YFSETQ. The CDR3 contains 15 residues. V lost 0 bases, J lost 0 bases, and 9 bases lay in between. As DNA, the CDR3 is TGCGCCAGCAGCTTGGGACTGCTGATGAACACTGAAGCTTTCTTT. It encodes CASSLGLLMNTEAFF. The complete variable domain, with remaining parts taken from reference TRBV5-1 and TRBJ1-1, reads KAGVTQTPRYLIKTRGQQVTLSCSPISGHRSVSWYQQTPGQGLQFLFEYFSETQRNKGNFPGRFSGRQFSNSRSEMNVSTLELGDSALYLCASSLGLLMNTEAFFGQGTRLTVV.

CDR3 in amino acids: CASSHEGQGNTIYF. The CDR3 nucleotides read TGTGCCAGCAGCCATGAGGGACAGGGAAACACCATATATTTT. V usage is TRBV7-9 and J usage is TRBJ1-3; TRBD1 aligns across 7 bases. The CDR3 covers 14 residues. The V segment lost 5 bases and the J segment 4 bases; nucleotides outside the gene matches: 5. Germline CDR1 is SEHNR and CDR2 is FQNEAQ (reference sequence).

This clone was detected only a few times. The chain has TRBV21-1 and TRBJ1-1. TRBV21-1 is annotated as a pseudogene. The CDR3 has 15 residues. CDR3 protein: CASSKIADWNTEAFF. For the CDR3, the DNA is TGTGCCAGCAGCAAAATAGCCGACTGGAACACTGAAGCTTTCTTT.

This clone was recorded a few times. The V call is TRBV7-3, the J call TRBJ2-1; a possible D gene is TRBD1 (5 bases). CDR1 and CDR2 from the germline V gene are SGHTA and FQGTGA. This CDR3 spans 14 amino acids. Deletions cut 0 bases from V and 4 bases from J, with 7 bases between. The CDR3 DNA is TGTGCCAGCAGCTTAACGGGGCGGTACAATGAGCAGTTCTTC. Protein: CASSLTGRYNEQFF.

The CDR3 bases are TGTGCCAGCAGCCAAGGAACTAGCGGAAATGAGCAGTTCTTC. This encodes CASSQGTSGNEQFF. The chain employs TRBV3-1 (or the pseudogene TRBV3-2) and TRBJ2-1, with 8 bases fitting TRBD2. The germline V gene encodes CDR1 LGHDT and CDR2 YNNKEL (reference sequence). With 1 base clipped from V and 7 bases from J, the junction kept 3 bases outside the gene matches. The length of the CDR3 is 14 residues.

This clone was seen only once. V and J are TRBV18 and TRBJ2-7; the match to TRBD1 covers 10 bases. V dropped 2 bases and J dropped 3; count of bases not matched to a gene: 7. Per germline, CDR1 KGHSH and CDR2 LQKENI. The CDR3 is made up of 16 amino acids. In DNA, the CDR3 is TGTGCCAGCTCACCAGGGGGGACAGGGGTCTTCTACGAGCAGTACTTC. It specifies CASSPGGTGVFYEQYF.

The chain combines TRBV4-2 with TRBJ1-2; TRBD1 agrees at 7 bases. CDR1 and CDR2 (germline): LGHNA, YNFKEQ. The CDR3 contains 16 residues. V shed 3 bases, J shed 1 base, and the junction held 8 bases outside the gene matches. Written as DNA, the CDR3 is TGTGCCAGCAGCCAGGGGGGAACAGGGGATAACTATGGCTACACCTTC. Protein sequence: CASSQGGTGDNYGYTF.

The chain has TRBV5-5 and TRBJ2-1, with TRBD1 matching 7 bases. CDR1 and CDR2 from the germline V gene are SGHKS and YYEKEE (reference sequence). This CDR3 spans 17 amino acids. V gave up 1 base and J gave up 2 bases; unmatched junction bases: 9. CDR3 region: CASSLRQGDPPYNEQFF. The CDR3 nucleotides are TGTGCCAGCAGCTTGAGACAGGGCGACCCCCCCTACAATGAGCAGTTCTTC.

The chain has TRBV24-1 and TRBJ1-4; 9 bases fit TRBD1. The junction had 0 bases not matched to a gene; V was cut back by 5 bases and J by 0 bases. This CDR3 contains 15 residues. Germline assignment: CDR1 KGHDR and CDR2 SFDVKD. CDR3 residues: CATSGQGATNEKLFF. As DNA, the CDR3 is TGTGCCACCAGTGGACAGGGGGCAACTAATGAAAAACTGTTTTTT.

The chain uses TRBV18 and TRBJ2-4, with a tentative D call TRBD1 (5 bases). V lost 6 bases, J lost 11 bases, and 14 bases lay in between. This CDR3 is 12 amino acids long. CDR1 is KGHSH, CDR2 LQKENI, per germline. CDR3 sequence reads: CASSHDDSVQYF. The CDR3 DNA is TGTGCCAGCTCCCACGATGACAGTGTTCAGTACTTC.

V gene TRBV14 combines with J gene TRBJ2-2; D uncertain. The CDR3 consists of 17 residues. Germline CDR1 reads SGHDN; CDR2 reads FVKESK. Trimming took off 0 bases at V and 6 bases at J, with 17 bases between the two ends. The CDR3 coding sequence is TGTGCCAGCAGCCAAGAACGTCAGATGCTTTTTTCCGGGGAGCTGTTTTTT. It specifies CASSQERQMLFSGELFF.

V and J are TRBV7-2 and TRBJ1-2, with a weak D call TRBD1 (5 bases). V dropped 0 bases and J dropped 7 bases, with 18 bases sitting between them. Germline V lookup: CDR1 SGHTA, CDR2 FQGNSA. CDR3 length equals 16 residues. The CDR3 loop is CASSLARSGVRGGYTF. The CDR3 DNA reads TGTGCCAGCAGCTTAGCGCGATCGGGGGTCAGAGGTGGCTACACCTTC.

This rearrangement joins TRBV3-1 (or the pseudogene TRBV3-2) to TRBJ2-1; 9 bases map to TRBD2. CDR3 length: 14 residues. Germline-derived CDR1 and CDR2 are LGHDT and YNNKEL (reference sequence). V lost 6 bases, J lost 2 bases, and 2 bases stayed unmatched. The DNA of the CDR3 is TGTGCCAGCAGGACTAGCGGACCCTACAATGAGCAGTTCTTC. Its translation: CASRTSGPYNEQFF.

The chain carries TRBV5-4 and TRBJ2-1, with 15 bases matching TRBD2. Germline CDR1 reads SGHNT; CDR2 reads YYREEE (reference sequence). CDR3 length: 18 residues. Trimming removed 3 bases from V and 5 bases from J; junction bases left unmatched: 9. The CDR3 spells CASSSRTSGRANHNEQFF. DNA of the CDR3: TGTGCCAGCAGCTCCAGGACTAGCGGGAGGGCCAACCACAATGAGCAGTTCTTC.

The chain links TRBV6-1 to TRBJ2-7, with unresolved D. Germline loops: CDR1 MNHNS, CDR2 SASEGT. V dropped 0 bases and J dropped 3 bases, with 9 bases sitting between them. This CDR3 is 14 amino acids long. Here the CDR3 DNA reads TGTGCCAGCAGTGAAGCTTGGCTGTACTACGAGCAGTACTTC. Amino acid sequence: CASSEAWLYYEQYF.

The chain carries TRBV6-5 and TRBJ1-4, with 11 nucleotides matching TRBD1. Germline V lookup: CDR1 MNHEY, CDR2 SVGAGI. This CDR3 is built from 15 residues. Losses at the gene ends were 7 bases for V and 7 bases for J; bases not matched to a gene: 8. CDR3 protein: CASNQGQGAAEKLFF. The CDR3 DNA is TGTGCCAGCAACCAAGGACAGGGGGCAGCTGAAAAACTGTTTTTT.

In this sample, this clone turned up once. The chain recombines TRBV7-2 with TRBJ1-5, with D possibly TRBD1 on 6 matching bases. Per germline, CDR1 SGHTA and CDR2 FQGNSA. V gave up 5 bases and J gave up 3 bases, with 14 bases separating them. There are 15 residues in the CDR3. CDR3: CASSPQQGNNQPQHF. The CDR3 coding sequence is TGTGCCAGCAGCCCGCAACAGGGTAACAATCAGCCCCAGCATTTT.